Shown below are 5 T cell receptor beta chains from a single sample sequenced in a study of cytomegalovirus exposure and HLA in healthy donors. It was with 60 Vbeta and 13 Jbeta primers that the PCR ran. Data came from immunoSEQ multiplex PCR; TCRdb stores just in-frame clones and leaves some out. The profile covers 150,000 to 250,000 clones, with 82% appearing a single time and 0.08% to 0.1% taken by the ten largest. Sequenced material: PBMCs. The receptor set was obtained from a boy between 2 and 10 years old in good health and CMV-seronegative.

The V gene is TRBV19, the J gene TRBJ1-6; 8 bases are shared with TRBD1. Germline values: CDR1 LNHDA, CDR2 SQIVND (reference sequence). The ends lost 3 bases at V and 7 bases at J; junction bases unmatched: 5. The CDR3 covers 15 residues. CDR3 nucleotide sequence: TGTGCCAGTAGTATCGGCGGACAGGGAAATTCACCCCTCCACTTT. Its protein product is CASSIGGQGNSPLHF.

CDR3 coding DNA: TGTGCCAGCAGCCCCCCGACACTAGCGGGGCACTACGAGCAGTACTTC. Amino acids: CASSPPTLAGHYEQYF. The rearrangement links TRBV7-2 to TRBJ2-7; TRBD2 aligns across 10 bases. There are 16 residues in the CDR3. With 5 bases clipped from V and 3 bases from J, the junction kept 10 bases outside the gene matches. Germline CDR1 reads SGHTA; CDR2 reads FQGNSA.

V gene TRBV4-3 combines with J gene TRBJ2-2; perhaps TRBD2 as D (5 bases). The ends were cut back, 0 bases at V and 5 bases at J, with 16 bases in the middle. Germline loops: CDR1 LGHNA, CDR2 YSLEER. This CDR3 has 17 amino acids. Written as DNA, the CDR3 is TGCGCCAGCAGCCAAGAAAAGGACGGGGTCTCTACCGGGGAGCTGTTTTTT. Translated: CASSQEKDGVSTGELFF.

The chain employs TRBV15 and TRBJ2-2; unclear D gene. Trimming cost V 5 bases and J 4 bases, with 11 bases left between them. This CDR3 contains 14 residues. Germline lookup yields CDR1 LNHNV and CDR2 YYDKDF (reference sequence). The CDR3 coding sequence is TGTGCCACCAGCGTCCAGACGGGCACCGGGGAGCTGTTTTTT. It specifies CATSVQTGTGELFF.

This rearrangement joins TRBV21-1 to TRBJ2-5; TRBD2 was called by the table and not checked on the DNA. TRBV21-1 is tagged as a pseudogene. This CDR3 has 15 amino acids. The CDR3 region is CASSLPRAGEETQYF. CDR3 nucleotides: TGTGCCAGCAGCCTCCCCCGGGCGGGGGAAGAGACCCAGTACTTC.